Included here is one T cell receptor beta chain sequence, with context. Its antigen has not been determined. Base qualities are not at hand, and no much larger clone is one base apart. The source of the sample is a study of blood T cell repertoires in COVID-19 (dated by TCRdb to the early 2020s). Regarding the research as a whole: Samples from collaborators originated in the United States, Italy and Spain and spanned both the acute and convalescent phases of COVID-19. The samples were drawn from two sources: the first 160 participants of the ongoing ImmuneRACE study, and 950 to 1,500 subjects contributed by 6 global collaborators. The repertoires were released in a freely available public database meant as a resource for research on the immune response to SARS-CoV-2. Where available, HLA class I and class II types were obtained from metadata supplied by the sample provider rather than from assay-based typing. Deeply sampled blood TCRbeta repertoires from subjects exposed to, actively infected with, or recovered from COVID-19 were included in the dataset. Nearly every sample came with metadata listing a de-identified subject ID, COVID-19 status, age in years and sex. The prospective study material was composed of cDNA or gDNA derived from T cells, B-cell-depleted T cells, or PBMCs.

TCRbeta CDR3 regions were amplified from genomic DNA using the immunoSEQ Assay, a bias-controlled multiplex PCR. The original methods were these. The number of nucleated cells in each sample was estimated from the amplification of reference gene primers within the assay. To quantify the absolute abundance of each unique TCRbeta CDR3 rearrangement, sequence reads were collapsed and filtered. For each sample, productive Simpson clonality was calculated as the square root of Simpson's diversity index over productive rearrangements. Drawn from immuneACCESS, this table holds only the in-frame rearrangements with V and J called that TCRdb kept. Clones are partly lost; checked studies trace under half to an unresolved V gene and leave the rest unexplained. V and J calls and clone size follow that table, whereas D and trimming were derived from the DNA. This sample lists approximately 670,000 clones; 70% to 90% were detected once. 0.2% to 0.3% of the sample is taken by the ten largest.

The collaborating institutions used their own protocols to collect whole blood in K2EDTA tubes. For TCRbeta analysis, collaborator samples were shipped as frozen whole blood, as isolated PBMCs, or as DNA extracted from either sample type. The CDR3 numbers 16 residues from cysteine through phenylalanine. The retained sequence is limited to the CDR3, 48 bases, with the frame set at the first base. In the germline V gene (reference sequence), CDR1 corresponds to MNHEY and CDR2 to SMNVEV. V is pruned by 0 bases and J by 4 bases, leaving 6 bases of the junction without a gene match. The paper's findings and limits, for the study overall: The quantity of clinical and demographic metadata differed by source and by participant and was supplied without curation.

The rearrangement combines TRBV27 with TRBJ1-3, and 7 junctional nucleotides match TRBD1. Sequencing was done on a sample of peripheral blood. This clonotype was sampled from a woman under 30 with acute or convalescent COVID-19. The DNA sequence is TGTGCCAGCAGTTTATCGACAGGGTTTATGGGAAACACCATATATTTT. Its protein is CASSLSTGFMGNTIYF.